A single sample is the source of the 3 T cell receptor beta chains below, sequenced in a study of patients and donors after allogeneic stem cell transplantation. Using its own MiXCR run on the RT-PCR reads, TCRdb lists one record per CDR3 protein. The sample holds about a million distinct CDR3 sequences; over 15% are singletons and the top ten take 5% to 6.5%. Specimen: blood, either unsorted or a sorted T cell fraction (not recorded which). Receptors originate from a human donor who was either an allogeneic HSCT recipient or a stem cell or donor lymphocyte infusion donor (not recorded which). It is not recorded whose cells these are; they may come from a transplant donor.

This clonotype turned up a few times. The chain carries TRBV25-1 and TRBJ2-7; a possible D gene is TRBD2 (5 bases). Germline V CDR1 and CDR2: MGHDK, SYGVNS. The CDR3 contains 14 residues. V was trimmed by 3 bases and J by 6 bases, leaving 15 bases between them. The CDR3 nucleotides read TGTGCCAGCAGTGAGCCGGGGTACGGTGGCGAGCAGTACTTC. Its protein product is CASSEPGYGGEQYF.

The CDR3 region has the DNA TGTGCCACCAGTGATCGCGACAGGTTCTACGAGCAGTACTTC. Encoded protein: CATSDRDRFYEQYF. The chain couples TRBV24-1 to TRBJ2-7; possibly TRBD1 for D (6 bases). V lost 3 bases and J lost 3, with 11 bases in between. The CDR3 consists of 14 residues. Germline V gene lookup returns CDR1 KGHDR and CDR2 SFDVKD.

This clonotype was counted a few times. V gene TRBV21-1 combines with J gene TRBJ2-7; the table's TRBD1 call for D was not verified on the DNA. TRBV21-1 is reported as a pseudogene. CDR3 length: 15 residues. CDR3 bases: TGTGCCAGCAGCAAAGAGACGGACAGGACCTACGAGCAGTACTTC. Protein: CASSKETDRTYEQYF.